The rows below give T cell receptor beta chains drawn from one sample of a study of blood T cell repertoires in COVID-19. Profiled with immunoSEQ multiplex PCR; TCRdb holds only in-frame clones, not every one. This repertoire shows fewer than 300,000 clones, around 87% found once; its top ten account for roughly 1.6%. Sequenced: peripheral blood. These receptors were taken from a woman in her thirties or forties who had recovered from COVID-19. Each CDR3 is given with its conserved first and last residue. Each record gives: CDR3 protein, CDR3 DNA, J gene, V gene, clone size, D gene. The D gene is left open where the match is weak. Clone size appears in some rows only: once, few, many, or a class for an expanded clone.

CASSQAPGEYGYTF TGCGCCAGCAGCCAAGCTCCAGGGGAGTATGGCTACACCTTC TRBJ1-2 TRBV4-3 NA NA
CASSSRTGYAYEQYF TGTGCCAGCAGCTCTCGGACAGGGTACGCCTACGAGCAGTACTTC TRBJ2-7 TRBV7-2 NA TRBD1
CASSPDWSSGNTIYF TGTGCCAGCAGCCCGGACTGGAGCTCTGGAAACACCATATATTTT TRBJ1-3 TRBV27 NA NA
CASSTPGQGETQYF TGTGCCAGCAGCACCCCCGGACAGGGAGAGACCCAGTACTTC TRBJ2-5 TRBV7-9 NA TRBD1
CASSLWGTFIEQYF TGTGCCAGCAGCTTGTGGGGCACTTTTATCGAGCAGTACTTC TRBJ2-7 TRBV5-6 NA NA
CASSRQGSGNTIYF TGTGCCAGCAGCCGACAGGGCAGTGGAAACACCATATATTTT TRBJ1-3 TRBV5-6 NA TRBD1
CASSQLAGGPINEQYF TGTGCCAGCAGCCAACTAGCGGGGGGGCCGATAAACGAGCAGTACTTC TRBJ2-7 TRBV7-2 NA TRBD2
CASSPYSPYNSPLHF TGTGCCAGCTCACCATACAGCCCCTATAATTCACCCCTCCACTTT TRBJ1-6 TRBV18 few NA
CASSLGFSGQYSNQPQHF TGTGCCAGCAGCTTAGGCTTTTCGGGACAATATAGCAATCAGCCCCAGCATTTT TRBJ1-5 TRBV7-9 once NA
CASSSTGTAGAEQYF TGCGCCAGCAGCTCTACCGGGACCGCGGGGGCCGAGCAGTACTTC TRBJ2-7 TRBV5-1 NA NA
CASSVTSRDTQYF TGTGCCAGCAGCGTAACTAGCCGGGATACGCAGTATTTT TRBJ2-3 TRBV9 NA NA
CASSSGYNEQFF TGTGCCAGCAGTTCGGGGTACAATGAGCAGTTCTTC TRBJ2-1 TRBV12-3/TRBV12-4 NA NA
CASSLVLAGGETQYF TGTGCCAGCAGCTTAGTGCTAGCGGGGGGAGAAACGCAGTATTTT TRBJ2-3 TRBV11-2 once TRBD2
CASSQEATGAFF TGTGCCAGCAGCCAAGAAGCAACGGGGGCTTTCTTT TRBJ1-1 TRBV3-1/TRBV3-2 NA NA
CASSVGFPTEQFF TGTGCCAGCAGCGTAGGATTTCCTACGGAGCAGTTCTTC TRBJ2-1 TRBV9 NA NA
CASSEGGEAYEQYF TGTGCCAGCAGCGAGGGGGGGGAGGCCTACGAGCAGTACTTC TRBJ2-7 TRBV6-5 NA NA
CASSSQGLLTGELFF TGCGCCAGCAGCTCACAGGGTCTGTTGACCGGGGAGCTGTTTTTT TRBJ2-2 TRBV4-3 NA NA
CASSPLGQLYEQYF TGTGCCAGCTCACCATTGGGACAGCTATACGAGCAGTACTTC TRBJ2-7 TRBV18 NA TRBD1
CASSLPGGWAPDGKTQYF TGTGCCAGCAGCTTACCAGGGGGATGGGCCCCCGATGGGAAGACCCAGTACTTC TRBJ2-5 TRBV11-2 NA TRBD1
CASGQSYGYTF TGTGCCAGCGGACAGTCCTATGGCTACACCTTC TRBJ1-2 TRBV27 few NA
CASSIIQGKVYYGYTF TGTGCCAGCAGCATTATACAGGGGAAAGTATACTATGGCTACACCTTC TRBJ1-2 TRBV7-9 NA TRBD1
CASSQEVAGGSGYTF TGTGCCAGCAGCCAAGAAGTGGCAGGGGGTAGTGGCTACACCTTC TRBJ1-2 TRBV4-2 many TRBD1
CAISIRDRDNTEAFF TGTGCCATCTCTATAAGAGACAGGGACAACACTGAAGCTTTCTTT TRBJ1-1 TRBV10-3 NA TRBD1
CASSLGGSGVKYGYTF TGTGCCAGCAGCTTGGGGGGGTCAGGGGTAAAGTATGGCTACACCTTC TRBJ1-2 TRBV5-4 NA NA
CAITEGGRGTGELFF TGTGCCATCACCGAGGGGGGGCGAGGCACCGGGGAGCTGTTTTTT TRBJ2-2 TRBV10-3 NA NA
CASSQAGEKDTEAFF TGTGCCAGCAGCCAAGCGGGGGAGAAAGACACTGAAGCTTTCTTT TRBJ1-1 TRBV4-2 NA NA
CASEKSAKNIQYF TGTGCCAGTGAGAAGAGCGCCAAAAACATTCAGTACTTC TRBJ2-4 TRBV2 NA NA
CASSTAQGTEAFF TGTGCCAGTAGTACAGCCCAGGGGACTGAAGCTTTCTTT TRBJ1-1 TRBV19 NA NA
CASSFGLRQPQHF TGTGCCAGCAGTTTTGGCTTGCGGCAGCCCCAGCATTTT TRBJ1-5 TRBV27 NA NA
CASSVTGWGYEQYF TGTGCCAGCAGCGTGACAGGGTGGGGCTACGAGCAGTACTTC TRBJ2-7 TRBV7-2 NA TRBD1
CARSWDIADTQYF TGTGCCAGGTCATGGGACATTGCGGATACGCAGTATTTT TRBJ2-3 TRBV2 NA NA
CAISEQPGTEAFF TGTGCCATCAGTGAGCAGCCCGGGACTGAAGCTTTCTTT TRBJ1-1 TRBV10-3 NA NA
CASSLIRGYNSPLHF TGTGCCAGCAGCTTAATTAGAGGATATAATTCACCCCTCCACTTT TRBJ1-6 TRBV11-2 NA NA
CASRASGGYTGELFF TGTGCCAGCAGGGCTAGCGGGGGCTATACCGGGGAGCTGTTTTTT TRBJ2-2 TRBV2 once TRBD2
CASSVAGQGALIPYGYTF TGTGCCAGCAGCGTAGCGGGACAGGGGGCCCTAATTCCCTATGGCTACACCTTC TRBJ1-2 TRBV9 NA TRBD1
CASSFLENYGYTF TGTGCCAGCAGCTTTCTAGAGAACTATGGCTACACCTTC TRBJ1-2 TRBV5-6 NA NA
CASSLYPGFSTDTQYF TGTGCCAGCAGTTTATACCCAGGGTTTAGCACAGATACGCAGTATTTT TRBJ2-3 TRBV27 NA NA
CASSEPHHLPPGQGYEQYF TGTGCCAGCAGTGAACCACACCACCTGCCCCCGGGACAGGGATACGAGCAGTACTTC TRBJ2-7 TRBV6-1 NA TRBD1
CSVEDWTSGSYEQYF TGCAGCGTTGAAGACTGGACTAGCGGCTCCTACGAGCAGTACTTC TRBJ2-7 TRBV29-1 NA TRBD2
CASSLDGGARTGELFF TGTGCCAGCAGTTTAGACGGCGGGGCTCGGACCGGGGAGCTGTTTTTT TRBJ2-2 TRBV27 NA NA
CASSQGTGGTEAFF TGTGCCAGCAGCCAGGGGACAGGGGGGACTGAAGCTTTCTTT TRBJ1-1 TRBV11-3 NA TRBD1
CASSLDLDSGELFF TGTGCCAGCAGCTTAGATCTGGACAGCGGGGAGCTGTTTTTT TRBJ2-2 TRBV6-5 NA NA
CASSFGETQYF TGTGCCAGCAGTTTCGGGGAGACCCAGTACTTC TRBJ2-5 TRBV12-3/TRBV12-4 NA NA
CATQPRTGVNTEAFF TGTGCTACTCAGCCCCGGACAGGGGTGAACACTGAAGCTTTCTTT TRBJ1-1 TRBV19 NA TRBD1
CASSISRGGEETQYF TGTGCCAGTAGTATTTCCCGGGGGGGGGAAGAGACCCAGTACTTC TRBJ2-5 TRBV19 NA TRBD2